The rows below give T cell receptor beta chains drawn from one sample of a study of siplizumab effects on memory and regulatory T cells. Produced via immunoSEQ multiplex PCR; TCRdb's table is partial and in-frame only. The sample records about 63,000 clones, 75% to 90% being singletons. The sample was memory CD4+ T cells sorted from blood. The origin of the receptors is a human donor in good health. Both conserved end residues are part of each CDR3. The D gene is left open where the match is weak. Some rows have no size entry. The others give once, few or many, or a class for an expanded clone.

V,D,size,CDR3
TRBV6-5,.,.,CASIETANQPQHF
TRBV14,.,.,CASSQAYYEQYF
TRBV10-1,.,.,CASQADRSSYNSPLHF
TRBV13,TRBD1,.,CASSFRQGAGEQYF
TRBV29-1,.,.,CSARRGPGETQYF
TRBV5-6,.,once,CASSVAVGFHGYTF
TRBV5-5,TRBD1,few,CASSYIFKGASFNEQFF
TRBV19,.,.,CASSSLDGYYEQYF
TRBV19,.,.,CASSEGFNTDTQYF
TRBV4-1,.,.,CASSHVGPSYEQYF
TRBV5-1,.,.,CASSLMAMNTEAFF
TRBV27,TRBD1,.,CASRRETGRAEAFF
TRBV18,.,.,CASSPVDQETQYF
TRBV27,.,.,CASRIRGGTDTQYF
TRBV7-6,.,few,CASSHPGGYGYTF
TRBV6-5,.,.,CASRAHYGYTF
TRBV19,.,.,CASSTQGSGGNTGELFF
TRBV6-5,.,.,CASSGDRWQPQHF
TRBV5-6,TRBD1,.,CASSPDRGYGGYTF
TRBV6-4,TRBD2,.,CASSDSKREETQYF
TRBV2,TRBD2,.,CASRGTSGGLGTQYF
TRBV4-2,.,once,CASSQQTAAAGNTEAFF
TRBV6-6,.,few,CASSYLFGYTF
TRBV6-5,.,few,CASRRVTNEKLFF
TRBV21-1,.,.,CASRREAFF
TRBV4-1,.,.,CASSQLAMASTDTQYF
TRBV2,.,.,CASKLIVTDTQYF